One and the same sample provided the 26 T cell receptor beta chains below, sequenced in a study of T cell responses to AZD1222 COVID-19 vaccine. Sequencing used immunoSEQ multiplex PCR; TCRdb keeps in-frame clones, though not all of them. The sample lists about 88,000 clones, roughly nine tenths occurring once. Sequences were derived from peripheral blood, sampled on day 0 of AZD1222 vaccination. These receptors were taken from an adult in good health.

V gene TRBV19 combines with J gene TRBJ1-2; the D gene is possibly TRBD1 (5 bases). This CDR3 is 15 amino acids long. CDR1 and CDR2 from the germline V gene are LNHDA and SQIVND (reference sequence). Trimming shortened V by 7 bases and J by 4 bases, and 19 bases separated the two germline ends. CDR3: CASTPGGTDPYGYTF. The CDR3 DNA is TGTGCCAGTACCCCGGGGGGAACGGACCCCTATGGCTACACCTTC.

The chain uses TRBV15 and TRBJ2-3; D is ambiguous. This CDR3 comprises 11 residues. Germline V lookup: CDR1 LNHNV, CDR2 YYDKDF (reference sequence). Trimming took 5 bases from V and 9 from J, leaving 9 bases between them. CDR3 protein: CATSLTRTQYF. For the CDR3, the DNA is TGTGCCACCAGCCTCACTCGCACGCAGTATTTT.

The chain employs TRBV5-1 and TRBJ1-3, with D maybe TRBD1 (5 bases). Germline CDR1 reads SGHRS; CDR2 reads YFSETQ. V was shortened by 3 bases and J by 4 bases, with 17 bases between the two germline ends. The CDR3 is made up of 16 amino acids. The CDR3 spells CASSSSSGAGGNTIYF. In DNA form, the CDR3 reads TGCGCCAGCAGCTCCTCCTCCGGGGCTGGAGGAAACACCATATATTTT.

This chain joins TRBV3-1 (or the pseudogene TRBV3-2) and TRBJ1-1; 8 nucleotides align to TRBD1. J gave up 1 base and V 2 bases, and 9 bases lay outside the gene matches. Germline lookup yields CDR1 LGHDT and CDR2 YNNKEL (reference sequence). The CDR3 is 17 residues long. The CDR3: CASSQPGDRSWNTEAFF. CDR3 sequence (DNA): TGTGCCAGCAGCCAACCTGGGGACAGGAGCTGGAACACTGAAGCTTTCTTT.

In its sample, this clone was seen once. The CDR3 loop reads CASSPNHGGTNEQFF. CDR3 nucleotide sequence: TGTGCCAGCTCACCCAATCATGGGGGGACTAATGAGCAGTTCTTC. The J gene is TRBJ2-1, the V gene TRBV18, with a weak D call TRBD2 (6 bases). The V gene's germline CDR1 is KGHSH and CDR2 LQKENI. This CDR3 contains 15 residues. Between the trimmed V and J ends, which lost 3 bases and 7 bases, there was a span of 16 bases.

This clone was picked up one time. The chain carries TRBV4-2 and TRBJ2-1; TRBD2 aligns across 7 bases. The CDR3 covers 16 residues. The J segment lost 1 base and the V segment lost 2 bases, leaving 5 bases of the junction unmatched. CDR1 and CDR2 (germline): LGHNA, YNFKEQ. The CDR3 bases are TGTGCCAGCAGCCAAATACGGGGGGAATCCTACAATGAGCAGTTCTTC. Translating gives CASSQIRGESYNEQFF.

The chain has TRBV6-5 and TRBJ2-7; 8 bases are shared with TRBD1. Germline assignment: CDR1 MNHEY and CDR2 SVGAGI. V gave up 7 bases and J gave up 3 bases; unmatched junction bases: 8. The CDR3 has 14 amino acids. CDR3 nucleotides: TGTGCCAGCACCAGGACAGGGTCGGACTACGAGCAGTACTTC. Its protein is CASTRTGSDYEQYF.

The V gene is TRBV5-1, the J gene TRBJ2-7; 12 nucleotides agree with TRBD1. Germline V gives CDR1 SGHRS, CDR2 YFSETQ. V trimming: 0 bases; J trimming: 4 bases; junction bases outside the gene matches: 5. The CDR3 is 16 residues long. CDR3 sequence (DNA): TGCGCCAGCAGCTTGGTCTGGGACAGGGGGCTATACGAGCAGTACTTC. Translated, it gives CASSLVWDRGLYEQYF.

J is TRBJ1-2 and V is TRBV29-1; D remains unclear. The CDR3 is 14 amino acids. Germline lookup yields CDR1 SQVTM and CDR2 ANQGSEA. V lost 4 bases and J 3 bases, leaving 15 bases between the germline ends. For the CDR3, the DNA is TGCAGCGTTGTGTTCCCTGGACGAGACTATGGCTACACCTTC. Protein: CSVVFPGRDYGYTF.

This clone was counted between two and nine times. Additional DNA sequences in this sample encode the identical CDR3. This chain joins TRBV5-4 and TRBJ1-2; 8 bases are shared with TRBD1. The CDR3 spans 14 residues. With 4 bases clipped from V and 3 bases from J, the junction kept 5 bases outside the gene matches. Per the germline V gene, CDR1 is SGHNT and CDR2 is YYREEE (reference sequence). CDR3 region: CASSQQGEHYGYTF. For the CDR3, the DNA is TGTGCCAGCAGCCAACAGGGGGAGCACTATGGCTACACCTTC.

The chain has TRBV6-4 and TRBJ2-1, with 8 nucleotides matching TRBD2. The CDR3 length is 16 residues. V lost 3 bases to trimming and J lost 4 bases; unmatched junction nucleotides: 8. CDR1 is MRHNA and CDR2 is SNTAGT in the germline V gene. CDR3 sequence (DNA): TGTGCCAGCAGTGAATCGGGCGGGGGGAGTTACAATGAGCAGTTCTTC. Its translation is CASSESGGGSYNEQFF.

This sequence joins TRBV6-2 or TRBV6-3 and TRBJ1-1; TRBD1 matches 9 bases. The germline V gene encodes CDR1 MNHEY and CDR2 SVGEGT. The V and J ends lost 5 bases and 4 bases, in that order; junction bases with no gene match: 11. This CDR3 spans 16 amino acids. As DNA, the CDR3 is TGTGCCAGCAGTAGGCCCCCGGGACAGGGAACCACTGAAGCTTTCTTT. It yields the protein CASSRPPGQGTTEAFF.

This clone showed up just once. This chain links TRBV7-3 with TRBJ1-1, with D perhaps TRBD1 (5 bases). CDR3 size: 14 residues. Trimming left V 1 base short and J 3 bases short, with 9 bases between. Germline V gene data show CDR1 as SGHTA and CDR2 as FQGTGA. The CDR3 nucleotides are TGTGCCAGCAGCTTAAATCAGGGCCACACTGAAGCTTTCTTT. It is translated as CASSLNQGHTEAFF.

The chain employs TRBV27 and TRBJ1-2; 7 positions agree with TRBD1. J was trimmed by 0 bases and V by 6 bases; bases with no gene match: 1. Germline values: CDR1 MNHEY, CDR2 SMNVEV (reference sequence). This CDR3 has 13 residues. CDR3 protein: CASRDRPNYGYTF. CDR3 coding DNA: TGTGCCAGCAGGGACAGGCCTAACTATGGCTACACCTTC.

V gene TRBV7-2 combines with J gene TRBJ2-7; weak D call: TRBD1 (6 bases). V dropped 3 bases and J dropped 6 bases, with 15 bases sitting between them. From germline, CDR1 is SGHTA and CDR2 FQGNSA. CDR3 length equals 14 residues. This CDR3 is CASSFDRFSGEQYF. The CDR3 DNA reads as TGTGCCAGCAGCTTCGACAGGTTCTCGGGCGAGCAGTACTTC.

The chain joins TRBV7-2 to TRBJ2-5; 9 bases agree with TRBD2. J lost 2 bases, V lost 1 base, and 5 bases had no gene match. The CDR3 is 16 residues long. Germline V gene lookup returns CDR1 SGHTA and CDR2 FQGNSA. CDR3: CASSLGLAGPQETQYF. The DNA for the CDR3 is TGTGCCAGCAGCTTAGGGCTAGCGGGGCCACAAGAGACCCAGTACTTC.

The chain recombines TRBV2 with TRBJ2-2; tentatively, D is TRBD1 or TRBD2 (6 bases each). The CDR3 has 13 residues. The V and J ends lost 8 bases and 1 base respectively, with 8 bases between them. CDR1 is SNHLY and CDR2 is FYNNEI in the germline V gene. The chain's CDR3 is CASGGRNTGELFF. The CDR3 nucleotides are TGTGCCAGCGGGGGGCGGAACACCGGGGAGCTGTTTTTT.

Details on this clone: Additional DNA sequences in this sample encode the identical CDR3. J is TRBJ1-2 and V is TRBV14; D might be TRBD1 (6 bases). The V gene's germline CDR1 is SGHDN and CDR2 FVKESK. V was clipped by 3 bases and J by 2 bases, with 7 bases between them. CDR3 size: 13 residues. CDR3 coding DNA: TGTGCCAGCAGCCAGGGGGCCAACTATGGCTACACCTTC. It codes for CASSQGANYGYTF.

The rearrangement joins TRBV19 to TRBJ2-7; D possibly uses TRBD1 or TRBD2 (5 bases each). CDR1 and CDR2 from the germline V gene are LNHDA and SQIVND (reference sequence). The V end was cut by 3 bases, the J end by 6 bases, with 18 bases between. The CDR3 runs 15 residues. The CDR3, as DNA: TGTGCCAGTAGTATTTGGGGCGGGCCGGCCATCGAGCAGTACTTC. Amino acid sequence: CASSIWGGPAIEQYF.

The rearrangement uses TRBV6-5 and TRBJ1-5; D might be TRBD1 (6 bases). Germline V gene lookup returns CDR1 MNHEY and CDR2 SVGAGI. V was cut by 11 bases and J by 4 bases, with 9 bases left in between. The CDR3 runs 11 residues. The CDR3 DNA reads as TGTGCCTCCCAGGGGAATCAGCCCCAGCATTTT. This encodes CASQGNQPQHF.

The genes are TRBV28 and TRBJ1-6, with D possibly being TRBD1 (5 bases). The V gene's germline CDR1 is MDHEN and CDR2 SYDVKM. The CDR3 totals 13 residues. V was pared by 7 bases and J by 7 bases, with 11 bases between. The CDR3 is CASTGRENSPLHF. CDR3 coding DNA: TGTGCCAGCACGGGCAGGGAGAATTCACCCCTCCACTTT.

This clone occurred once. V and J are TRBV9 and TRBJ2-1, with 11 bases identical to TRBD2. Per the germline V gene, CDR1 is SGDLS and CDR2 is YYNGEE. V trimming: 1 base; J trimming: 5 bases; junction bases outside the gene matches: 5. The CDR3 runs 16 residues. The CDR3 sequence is CASSVYLAGGNNEQFF. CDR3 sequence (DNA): TGTGCCAGCAGCGTATATCTAGCGGGGGGTAACAATGAGCAGTTCTTC.

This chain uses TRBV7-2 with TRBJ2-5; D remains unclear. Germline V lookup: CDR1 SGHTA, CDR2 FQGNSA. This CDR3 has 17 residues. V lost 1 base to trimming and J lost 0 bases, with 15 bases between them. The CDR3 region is CASSLGLGSQHQETQYF. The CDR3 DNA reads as TGTGCCAGCAGCTTAGGGCTTGGCAGCCAACACCAAGAGACCCAGTACTTC.

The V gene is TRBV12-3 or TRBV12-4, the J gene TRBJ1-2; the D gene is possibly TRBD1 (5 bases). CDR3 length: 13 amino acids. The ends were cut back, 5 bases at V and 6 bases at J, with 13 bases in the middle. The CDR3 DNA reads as TGTGCCAGCAGTGTTCAGGGTATTAATGGCTACACCTTC. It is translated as CASSVQGINGYTF.

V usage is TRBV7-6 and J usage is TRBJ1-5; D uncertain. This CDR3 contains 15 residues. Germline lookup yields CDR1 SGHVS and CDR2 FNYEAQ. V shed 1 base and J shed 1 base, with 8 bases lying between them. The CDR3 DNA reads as TGTGCCAGCAGCTTAGGAATCGTAAGCAATCAGCCCCAGCATTTT. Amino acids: CASSLGIVSNQPQHF.

The CDR3 nucleotides read TGTGCCAGTAGTATGGCCGGACAGCCTAATGAAAAACTGTTTTTT. Its translation: CASSMAGQPNEKLFF. This chain connects TRBV19 to TRBJ1-4, with TRBD1 as a possible D gene (6 bases). The CDR3 covers 15 residues. Per the germline V gene, CDR1 is LNHDA and CDR2 is SQIVND (reference sequence). The V end was cut by 3 bases, the J end by 3 bases, with 11 bases between. Full variable domain (remainder filled in from reference TRBV19 and TRBJ1-4): DGGITQSPKYLFRKEGQNVTLSCEQNLNHDAMYWYRQDPGQGLRLIYYSQIVNDFQKGDIAEGYSVSREKKESFPLTVTSAQKNPTAFYLCASSMAGQPNEKLFFGSGTQLSVL.